This entry describes one TCR beta chain. Its antigen is currently not known. No base quality information exists; no much larger clone differs at one position. TRB CDR3 regions were amplified from genomic DNA with the immunoSEQ two-step, bias-controlled multiplex PCR assay. An Illumina NextSeq 500 was used to sequence the CDR3 libraries. The study's own analysis went as follows. The immunoSEQ Analyzer platform handled the initial alignment and bioinformatics, which included bias normalization against synthetic CDR3 analogs. Annotation of V, D and J genes followed the definitions in the IMGT database. Further TRBV analyses used VDJtools version 1.1.10 and the R package tcR version 2.2.1.11 with default settings. GLIPH analysis was done using default settings in version 1.0. To test for significant clonotype frequency changes in CDR3 sequences with at least 5 reads, a 2-sided binomial test with Benjamini-Hochberg correction (alpha = 0.01) was used. TCRdb's version of the immuneACCESS table is confined to in-frame rearrangements and falls short of the full clone set. An unresolved V gene accounts for under half of the shortfall where checked; the remainder is of unknown origin. The V and J calls and clone size are taken from that table; D and trimming were inferred from the DNA. For this sample there are 51,000 or so clones; approximately 94% appear just once. 2.5% to 4% of the sample comes from the top ten.

This sample is part of a study of T cell therapy after organ transplantation (dated by TCRdb to between 2018 and 2021). With regard to the full study: Therapy products were autologous CMV-specific T cells expanded in vitro for 2 weeks with a peptide pool of 30 HLA class I and II CMV epitopes. About 80% of the ten patients were classed as clinical responders and two as nonresponders. Pretherapy peripheral blood samples were collected before T cell therapy was commenced. Long-term post-therapy samples were available for only about 75% of the 10 patients. Patients were given up to 6 doses of T cells at 2-week intervals and were followed for roughly 30 weeks after finishing therapy. The median number of CMV-specific T cells given to patients was 1.92 x 10^8, delivered over 2 to 6 intravenous infusions. A follow-up TRBV repertoire analysis was performed on an open-label phase I trial of autologous CMV-specific adoptive T cell therapy in solid-organ transplant recipients.

Broad study findings and their caveats: Before therapy, nonresponders had marked clonal expansions, and their repertoires changed minimally after therapy. The small cohort prevented assessing confounders such as concurrent antirejection and antiviral medications. Reconstitution after therapy appeared to involve both transferred clonotypes and endogenous clonotypes that were not detected in the therapy products. The small number of expansions detected in nonresponders may reflect reduced sample coverage resulting from poor CD8+ T cell yield. Fold change in CD8 clonality after therapy inversely correlated with pretherapy clonality, suggesting less biased repertoires were more receptive to remodeling.

Sample time point, as interpreted from the label and publication: before start of T cell therapy. The patients had received solid-organ transplants and had cytomegalovirus that was drug-resistant/recurrent. Ten trial participants were selected for repertoire analysis based on availability of post-therapy peripheral blood mononuclear cells. A BD FACSAria III was used to sort viable CD3+CD8+CD4- lymphocytes from PBMCs. The Qiagen DNeasy Kit was used to extract genomic DNA from sorted cells. The source was CD8+ T cells from blood, collected before autologous CMV-specific T cell therapy. This receptor was identified in a human patient who had received a solid organ transplant and had CMV disease.

The nucleotide sequence is TGTGCCTGGAGTGTGGGGAAGAGCTACGAGCAGTACTTC. The encoded protein is CAWSVGKSYEQYF. The chain is assembled from TRBV30 and TRBJ2-7; the D gene identity is not certain. V gives up 0 bases and J gives up 3 bases, and the segment between their germline ends measures 9 bases. CDR1 GTSNPN and CDR2 SVGIG are derived from the germline V gene (reference sequence). The CDR3 measures 13 amino acids from cysteine to phenylalanine. Only the CDR3 region is kept as DNA, spanning 39 bases read in frame from base 1.